This T cell receptor beta chain was documented in a study of shared clonotypes between healthy human individuals. Background on the study: Contributing individuals were a couple of females and a few males aged 18 to 49. The study, taken as a whole, reports: Depth was large, yet rarefaction showed that sorted-subset sequencing was incomplete.

The CDR3 runs 16 residues. V shed 5 bases, J shed 4 bases, and the junction held 8 bases outside the gene matches. The V gene's germline CDR1 is MNHEY and CDR2 SMNVEV (reference sequence). At deep level, the assay was performed. Assay: immunoSEQ multiplex PCR; the TCRdb copy retains only in-frame clones and omits some. The profile covers more than 500,000 clones, with around 95% appearing a single time and over 0.09% taken by the ten largest. A word on this clone: Its antigen is unknown.

Naive CD8 populations comprised CD45RO-negative cells positively selected for CCR7, excluding terminally differentiated effector memory CD45RA+ cells. The study enrolled healthy HIV-negative adults without recent acute infections or vaccinations as donors. Sequenced sample: naive CD8+ T cells sorted from blood. The chain joins TRBV27 to TRBJ2-7, with 13 bases lining up with TRBD2. The source is a woman in her twenties or thirties in good health. CDR3 coding DNA: TGTGCCAGCAGTCTAGCGACTAGCGGGAGGTTATACGAGCAGTACTTC. Its protein is CASSLATSGRLYEQYF.